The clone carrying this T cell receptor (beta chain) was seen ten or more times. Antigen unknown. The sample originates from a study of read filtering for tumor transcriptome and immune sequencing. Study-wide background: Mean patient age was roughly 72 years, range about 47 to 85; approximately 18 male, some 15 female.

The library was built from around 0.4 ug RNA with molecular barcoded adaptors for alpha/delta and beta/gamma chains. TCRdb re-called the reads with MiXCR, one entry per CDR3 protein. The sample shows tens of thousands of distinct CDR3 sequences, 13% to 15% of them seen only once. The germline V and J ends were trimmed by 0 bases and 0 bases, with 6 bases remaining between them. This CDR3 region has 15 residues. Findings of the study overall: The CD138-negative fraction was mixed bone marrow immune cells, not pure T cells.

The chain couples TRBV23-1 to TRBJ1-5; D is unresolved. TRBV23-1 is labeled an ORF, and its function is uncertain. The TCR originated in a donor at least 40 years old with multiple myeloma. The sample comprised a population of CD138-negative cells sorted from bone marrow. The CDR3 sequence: CASSQSRFSNQPQHF. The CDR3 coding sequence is TGCGCCAGCAGTCAATCCAGGTTTAGCAATCAGCCCCAGCATTTT.